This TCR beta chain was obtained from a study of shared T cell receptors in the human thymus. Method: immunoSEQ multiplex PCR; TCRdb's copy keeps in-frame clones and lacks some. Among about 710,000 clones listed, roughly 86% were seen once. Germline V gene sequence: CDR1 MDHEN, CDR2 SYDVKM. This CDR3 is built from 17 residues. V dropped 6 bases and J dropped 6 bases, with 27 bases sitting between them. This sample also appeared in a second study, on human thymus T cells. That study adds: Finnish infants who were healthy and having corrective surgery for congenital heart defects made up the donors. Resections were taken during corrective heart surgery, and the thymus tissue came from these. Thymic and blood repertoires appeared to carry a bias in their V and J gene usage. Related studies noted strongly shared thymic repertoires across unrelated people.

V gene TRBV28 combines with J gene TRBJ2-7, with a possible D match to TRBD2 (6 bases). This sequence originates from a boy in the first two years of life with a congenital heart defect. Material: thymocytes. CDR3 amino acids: CASRLPQHPGAGFEQYF. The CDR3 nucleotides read TGTGCCAGCAGACTACCCCAGCATCCGGGAGCGGGTTTCGAGCAGTACTTC.